The clone carrying this T cell receptor beta chain appeared a few times. Patients of the Seattle cohort, enrolled during active infection, were followed longitudinally. The data belong to a study of blood T cell repertoires in COVID-19. Study-level background: Specimens from acute and convalescent COVID-19 originated in the United States, Italy and Spain. In each case, the material was cDNA or gDNA derived from T cells, B-cell-depleted T cells, or PBMCs.

The CDR3 totals 16 residues. Trimming removed 2 bases from V and 6 bases from J, with 14 bases in between. Germline CDR1 is LGHDT and CDR2 is YNNKEL (reference sequence). In the original workflow: Amplification of reference gene primers was used by the study to estimate nucleated cell counts. The data were produced by immunoSEQ multiplex PCR, yet TCRdb's version contains in-frame clones alone and is incomplete. V and J calls and clone size are those listed in that table; D and trimming were worked out from the DNA. The sample lists fewer than 200,000 clones, approximately 90% occurring once. The source material was peripheral blood. The chain recombines TRBV3-1 (or the pseudogene TRBV3-2) with TRBJ1-6, with a weak D call TRBD1 (6 bases). This TCR came from a woman in her 70s with COVID-19, enrolled during active disease. In DNA, the CDR3 is TGTGCCAGCAGCCAAACCGGACAGCTTTCTAATTCACCCCTCCACTTT. Residues: CASSQTGQLSNSPLHF.